These 4 T cell receptor beta chains came from one sample sequenced in a study of long-term antiretroviral therapy in people with HIV. Researchers ran immunoSEQ v3.0 at survey level. The assay was immunoSEQ multiplex PCR, and TCRdb's table has in-frame clones only and misses some. The data contain around 31,000 clones, roughly 88% of them seen just once; the ten biggest clones take up 3% to 4%. Sample: unsorted PBMCs, taken 0.8 years before starting antiretroviral therapy. Source of these receptors: a man between 18 and 35 years old with HIV.

V and J are TRBV11-2 and TRBJ2-5; TRBD2 aligns across 8 bases. CDR3 length: 14 residues. The germline gives CDR1 SGHAT, CDR2 FQNNGV. V lost 3 bases, J lost 7 bases, and 7 bases stayed unmatched. CDR3 bases: TGTGCCAGCAGCTTCGACGGGGGGGCCGGGACCCAGTACTTC. It specifies CASSFDGGAGTQYF. The whole variable domain, filled in from reference TRBV11-2 and TRBJ2-5, reads EAGVAQSPRYKIIEKRQSVAFWCNPISGHATLYWYQQILGQGPKLLIQFQNNGVVDDSQLPKDRFSAERLKGVDSTLKIQPAKLEDSAVYLCASSFDGGAGTQYFGPGTRLLVL.

The genes are TRBV10-3 and TRBJ2-7; D unclear. Germline V lookup: CDR1 ENHRY, CDR2 SYGVKD. V gave up 2 bases and J gave up 6 bases, with 8 bases separating them. The CDR3 extends over 12 amino acids. This CDR3 is CAISERDGEQYF. CDR3 nucleotides: TGTGCCATCAGTGAGCGAGACGGCGAGCAGTACTTC.

This clone appeared once. The CDR3 nucleotides read TGTGCCAGCAGCCTTCCTGCCACCGGGACACCCCAAGAGACCCAGTACTTC. Protein sequence: CASSLPATGTPQETQYF. The chain combines TRBV9 with TRBJ2-5; a possible D gene is TRBD1 (6 bases). CDR3 length: 17 amino acids. Germline-derived CDR1 and CDR2 are SGDLS and YYNGEE. V dropped 4 bases and J dropped 1 base, with 20 bases sitting between them.

The chain couples TRBV4-3 to TRBJ2-7, with D possibly being TRBD1 (6 bases). Germline assignment: CDR1 LGHNA and CDR2 YSLEER. V gave up 0 bases and J gave up 2 bases, with 11 bases separating them. This CDR3 region has 15 residues. CDR3 DNA sequence: TGCGCCAGCAGCCAAGATGGGTCAGGGGCCTACGAGCAGTACTTC. It specifies CASSQDGSGAYEQYF.